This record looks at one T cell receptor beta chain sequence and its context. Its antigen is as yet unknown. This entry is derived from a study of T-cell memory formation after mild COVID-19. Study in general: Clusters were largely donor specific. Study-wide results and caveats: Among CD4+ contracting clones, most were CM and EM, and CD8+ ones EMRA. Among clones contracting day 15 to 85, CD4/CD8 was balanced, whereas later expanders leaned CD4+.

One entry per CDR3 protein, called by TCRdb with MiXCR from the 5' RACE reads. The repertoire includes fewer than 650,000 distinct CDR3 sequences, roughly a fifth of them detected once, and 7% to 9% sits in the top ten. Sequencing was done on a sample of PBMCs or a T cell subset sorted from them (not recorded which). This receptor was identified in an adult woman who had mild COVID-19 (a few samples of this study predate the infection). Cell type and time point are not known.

Here the CDR3 reads CASSWLAGGYEQYF. In DNA form, the CDR3 reads TGTGCCAGCAGCTGGCTAGCGGGAGGCTACGAGCAGTACTTC. The chain joins TRBV7-8 to TRBJ2-7; TRBD2 matches 11 bases. Per the germline V gene, CDR1 is SGHVS and CDR2 is FQNEAQ. V lost 4 bases to trimming and J lost 3 bases; unmatched junction nucleotides: 2. The CDR3 is 14 amino acids.